Listed below are T cell receptor beta chains from one sample, sequenced in a study of shared clonotypes between healthy human individuals. Repertoires were generated with immunoSEQ multiplex PCR, while TCRdb's copy carries only in-frame clones and drops some. The sample consists of millions of clones, over 85% of them appearing once. The source material was naive CD4+ T cells sorted from blood. The receptors derive from a man aged 18-30 years in good health. Each CDR3 is given with its conserved first and last residue. The D gene is left open where the match is weak. The listing skips clone size in some rows; elsewhere it reads once, few, many or a size class.

j_call	clone_size	d_call	v_call	cdr3_aa	cdr3_nt
TRBJ2-1	NA	TRBD2	TRBV2	CASSDREGSYNEQFF	TGTGCCAGCAGTGATCGGGAGGGCTCCTACAATGAGCAGTTCTTC
TRBJ2-7	NA	NA	TRBV11-2	CASSGVVQFSCEQYF	TGTGCCAGCAGCGGGGTGGTGCAGTTCTCCTGCGAGCAGTACTTC
TRBJ2-3	NA	NA	TRBV6-6	CASRDVTDTQYF	TGTGCCAGCCGGGACGTAACAGATACGCAGTATTTT
TRBJ1-6	NA	NA	TRBV10-1	CASSLGKGSPLHF	TGCGCCAGCAGTTTGGGGAAAGGATCACCCCTCCACTTT
TRBJ1-2	NA	TRBD1	TRBV2	CASREQGASGYTF	TGTGCCAGCAGGGAACAGGGGGCCTCTGGCTACACCTTC
TRBJ2-3	NA	NA	TRBV27	CASSPAGTDTQYF	TGTGCCAGCAGCCCGGCGGGCACAGATACGCAGTATTTT
TRBJ2-7	NA	TRBD1	TRBV18	CASSPGQGRYEQYF	TGTGCCAGCTCACCTGGACAGGGCCGTTACGAGCAGTACTTC
TRBJ2-1	NA	NA	TRBV11-2	CASSLRPYPSSYNEQFF	TGTGCCAGCAGCTTAAGGCCTTACCCAAGCTCCTACAATGAGCAGTTCTTC
TRBJ2-7	NA	NA	TRBV28	CASTGTQSYEQYF	TGTGCCAGCACCGGGACACAGTCCTACGAGCAGTACTTC
TRBJ1-3	NA	TRBD1	TRBV5-1	CASSLGQGGNTIYF	TGCGCCAGCAGCCTGGGACAGGGGGGAAACACCATATATTTT
TRBJ2-7	once	TRBD2	TRBV2	CASSVETSGGWGSEQYF	TGTGCCAGCAGTGTGGAGACTAGCGGGGGCTGGGGCTCCGAGCAGTACTTC
TRBJ2-3	NA	NA	TRBV5-1	CASSLLQMTDTQYF	TGCGCCAGCAGCTTGTTACAGATGACAGATACGCAGTATTTT
TRBJ2-7	NA	NA	TRBV6-5	CASSYMNGQYF	TGTGCCAGCAGTTACATGAACGGGCAGTACTTC
TRBJ1-5	NA	NA	TRBV6-1	CASSEVASSNQPQHF	TGTGCCAGCAGTGAAGTTGCCAGTAGCAATCAGCCCCAGCATTTT
TRBJ2-1	NA	TRBD1	TRBV28	CASSSTGGAYNEQFF	TGTGCCAGCAGTTCGACAGGGGGCGCGTACAATGAGCAGTTCTTC
TRBJ1-6	NA	NA	TRBV7-9	CASSPGSFTPLHF	TGTGCCAGCAGTCCCGGGTCCTTTACACCCCTCCACTTT
TRBJ1-2	NA	NA	TRBV28	CASSTTGPYGYTF	TGTGCCAGCAGCACTACAGGGCCCTATGGCTACACCTTC
TRBJ1-6	NA	NA	TRBV14	CASSSTGGQDSPLHF	TGTGCCAGCAGCTCCACGGGGGGGCAGGATTCACCCCTCCACTTT
TRBJ1-1	NA	NA	TRBV15	CATSRPGAGSTEAFF	TGTGCCACCAGCAGACCCGGGGCAGGGAGCACTGAAGCTTTCTTT
TRBJ2-5	NA	NA	TRBV2	CASSEETGSFGETQYF	TGTGCCAGCAGTGAAGAAACAGGGTCATTTGGAGAGACCCAGTACTTC
TRBJ1-2	few	TRBD1	TRBV19	CASSPRGTGANYGYTF	TGTGCCAGTAGTCCCCGTGGGACAGGAGCTAACTATGGCTACACCTTC
TRBJ1-1	NA	NA	TRBV5-4	CASRPQTGGQNTEAFF	TGTGCCAGCAGGCCTCAAACCGGAGGACAGAACACTGAAGCTTTCTTT
TRBJ1-2	NA	TRBD1	TRBV28	CASRDPGQRVGYTF	TGTGCCAGCAGAGACCCGGGACAGCGGGTTGGCTACACCTTC
TRBJ2-7	NA	TRBD1	TRBV25-1	CASSETGPAYEQYF	TGTGCCAGCAGTGAGACAGGGCCTGCCTACGAGCAGTACTTC
TRBJ1-1	NA	NA	TRBV29-1	CSVRDTEAFF	TGCAGCGTACGAGACACTGAAGCTTTCTTT
TRBJ2-7	NA	TRBD1	TRBV5-1	CASSLGGQGSPYEQYF	TGCGCCAGCAGCTTGGGGGGACAGGGGTCTCCCTACGAGCAGTACTTC
TRBJ1-5	NA	NA	TRBV6-1	CASSEAFASPQHF	TGTGCCAGCAGTGAAGCGTTTGCTTCGCCCCAGCATTTT
TRBJ2-5	NA	TRBD2	TRBV5-1	CASSFGASGLQETQYF	TGCGCCAGCAGCTTCGGAGCTAGCGGGCTACAAGAGACCCAGTACTTC
TRBJ1-3	NA	NA	TRBV19	CASSADIRNTIYF	TGTGCCAGTAGTGCGGACATCCGAAACACCATATATTTT
TRBJ1-1	NA	TRBD1	TRBV11-1	CASSMGQGAMNTEAFF	TGTGCCAGCAGCATGGGACAGGGGGCTATGAACACTGAAGCTTTCTTT
TRBJ1-1	once	TRBD1	TRBV18	CASSPPLDREGAFF	TGTGCCAGCTCACCACCCCTGGACAGGGAGGGAGCTTTCTTT
TRBJ1-5	once	TRBD1	TRBV27	CASSLGTGLYSNQPQHF	TGTGCCAGCAGTTTAGGGACAGGGCTCTATAGCAATCAGCCCCAGCATTTT
TRBJ2-2	NA	TRBD2	TRBV5-6	CASSRPGLAGYTGELFF	TGTGCCAGCAGCCGTCCGGGACTAGCGGGGTACACCGGGGAGCTGTTTTTT
TRBJ2-5	NA	NA	TRBV4-1	CASSREKGPQETQYF	TGCGCCAGCAGCCGAGAAAAGGGACCTCAAGAGACCCAGTACTTC
TRBJ2-4	once	TRBD2	TRBV2	CATGLEPNIQYF	TGTGCCACGGGACTAGAACCCAACATTCAGTACTTC
TRBJ2-1	NA	NA	TRBV20-1	CSASQPNEQFF	TGCAGTGCTTCTCAGCCCAATGAGCAGTTCTTC
TRBJ2-2	NA	TRBD2	TRBV14	CASRASGSGNTGELFF	TGTGCCAGCAGGGCTAGCGGGAGTGGGAACACCGGGGAGCTGTTTTTT
TRBJ2-7	NA	TRBD1	TRBV4-3	CASSQDRGYSYEQYF	TGCGCCAGCAGCCAAGACAGGGGGTACTCCTACGAGCAGTACTTC
TRBJ1-2	NA	NA	TRBV5-1	CASSLNALYGYTF	TGCGCCAGCAGCTTGAACGCTCTTTATGGCTACACCTTC
TRBJ2-1	once	NA	TRBV7-6	CASSHWDSNNEQFF	TGTGCCAGCAGCCACTGGGACTCGAATAATGAGCAGTTCTTC
TRBJ2-5	NA	NA	TRBV28	CASSLGQAETQYF	TGTGCCAGCAGTTTAGGGCAGGCGGAGACCCAGTACTTC
TRBJ2-5	NA	NA	TRBV18	CASSPPQIWKQETQYF	TGTGCCAGCTCACCACCACAGATCTGGAAGCAAGAGACCCAGTACTTC
TRBJ1-2	NA	TRBD1	TRBV10-2	CASTGTVYGYTF	TGCGCCAGCACCGGGACAGTCTATGGCTACACCTTC
TRBJ1-1	once	TRBD1	TRBV27	CASSSIPGTVGVNTEAFF	TGTGCCAGCAGTTCCATACCCGGGACAGTCGGGGTGAACACTGAAGCTTTCTTT
TRBJ2-7	NA	TRBD1	TRBV28	CASSRSGTEISSLGEQYF	TGTGCCAGCAGTCGGTCCGGGACAGAGATATCTAGCTTGGGCGAGCAGTACTTC
TRBJ1-5	NA	NA	TRBV1	CTSSQARGVFGRNQPQHF	TGCACCAGCAGCCAGGCCAGAGGGGTCTTCGGCCGCAATCAGCCCCAGCATTTT
TRBJ1-1	NA	NA	TRBV19	CASIRGNVDTEAFF	TGTGCCAGTATCCGGGGGAATGTGGACACTGAAGCTTTCTTT
TRBJ1-1	NA	TRBD1	TRBV7-9	CASSLTGTNTEAFF	TGTGCCAGCAGCTTGACAGGGACGAACACTGAAGCTTTCTTT
TRBJ2-1	NA	TRBD2	TRBV7-8	CASSEAGGRLEQFF	TGTGCCAGCAGTGAGGCGGGAGGGCGTTTAGAGCAGTTCTTC
TRBJ1-3	NA	NA	TRBV28	CAPKSRDCGNTIYF	TGTGCCCCGAAATCGCGGGATTGTGGAAACACCATATATTTT
TRBJ2-7	NA	NA	TRBV7-9	CASSFVGRGSYEQYF	TGTGCCAGCAGCTTTGTGGGTAGGGGCTCCTACGAGCAGTACTTC
TRBJ1-5	NA	TRBD1	TRBV28	CASYRGRATSQPQHF	TGTGCCAGTTACAGGGGGCGCGCTACCAGTCAGCCCCAGCATTTT
TRBJ2-7	NA	TRBD1	TRBV13	CASSLERDRGPKLSSYEQYF	TGTGCCAGCAGCTTAGAAAGAGACAGGGGCCCGAAGTTGAGCTCCTACGAGCAGTACTTC
TRBJ2-3	NA	NA	TRBV10-3	CAISEVRAGDTDTQYF	TGTGCCATCAGTGAGGTTCGAGCGGGTGACACAGATACGCAGTATTTT
TRBJ1-6	NA	NA	TRBV4-3	CASSQDGGGSYSPLHF	TGCGCCAGCAGCCAAGATGGCGGGGGTTCTTATTCACCCCTCCACTTT